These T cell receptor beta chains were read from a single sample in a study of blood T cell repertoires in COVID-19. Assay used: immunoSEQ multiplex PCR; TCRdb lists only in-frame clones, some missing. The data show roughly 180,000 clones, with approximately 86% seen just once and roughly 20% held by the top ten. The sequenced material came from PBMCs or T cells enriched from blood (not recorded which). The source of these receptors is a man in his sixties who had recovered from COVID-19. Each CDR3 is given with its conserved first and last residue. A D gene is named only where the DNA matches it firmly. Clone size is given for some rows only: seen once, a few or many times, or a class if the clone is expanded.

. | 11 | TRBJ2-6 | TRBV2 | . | TGTGCCAGCAGTGTGTACAACGTCCTGACTTTC | CASSVYNVLTF
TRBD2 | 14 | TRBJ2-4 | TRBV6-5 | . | TGTGCCAGCAGCTCGCTTGGGCGGGAGGGAATTCAGTACTTC | CASSSLGREGIQYF
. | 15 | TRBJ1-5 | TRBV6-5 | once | TGTGCCAGCACGGTAGGGGGAATAAGCAATCAGCCCCAGCATTTT | CASTVGGISNQPQHF
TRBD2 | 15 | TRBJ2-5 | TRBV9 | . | TGTGCCAGCAGCGTAATAGCGGGGAGTCAAGAGACCCAGTACTTC | CASSVIAGSQETQYF
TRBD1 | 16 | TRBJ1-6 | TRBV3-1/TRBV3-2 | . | TGTGCCAGCAGCTCACAGGGGGGAAGTTATAATTCACCCCTCCACTTT | CASSSQGGSYNSPLHF
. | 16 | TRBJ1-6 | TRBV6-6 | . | TGTGCCAGCAGTTACTCGACAGGAATGACTAATTCACCCCTCCACTTT | CASSYSTGMTNSPLHF
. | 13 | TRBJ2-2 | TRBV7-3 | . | TGTGCCAGCAGCTTAAGGGGGCCGGGGGAGCTGTTTTTT | CASSLRGPGELFF
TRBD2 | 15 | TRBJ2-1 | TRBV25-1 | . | TGTGCCAGCAGTGAGCGCCTTGCGGGAGTAAATGAGCAGTTCTTC | CASSERLAGVNEQFF
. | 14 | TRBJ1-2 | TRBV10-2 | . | TGCGCCAGCACGGGAGGGGACACTAACTATGGCTACACCTTC | CASTGGDTNYGYTF
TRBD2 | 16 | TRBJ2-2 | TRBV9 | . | TGTGCCAGCAGTGCTACTAGCGGGGGTTGGACCGGGGAGCTGTTTTTT | CASSATSGGWTGELFF
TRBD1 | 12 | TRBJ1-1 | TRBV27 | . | TGTGCCAGCAGCCTTAGACAGGGCAGGGCTTTCTTT | CASSLRQGRAFF
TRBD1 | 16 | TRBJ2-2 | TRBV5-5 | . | TGTGCCAGCACCCTGATTCCGGGACAGGGGGCCGGGGAGCTGTTTTTT | CASTLIPGQGAGELFF
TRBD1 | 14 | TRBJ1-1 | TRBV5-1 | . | TGCGCCAGCAGCTCCACCTCGGGACAGGATGAAGCTTTCTTT | CASSSTSGQDEAFF
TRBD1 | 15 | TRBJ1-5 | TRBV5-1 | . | TGCGCCAGCAGCTTGGATGGGACAGGGGATCAGCCCCAGCATTTT | CASSLDGTGDQPQHF
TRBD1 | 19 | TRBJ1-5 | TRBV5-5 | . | TGTGCCAGCAGCTTGTTTTCGATCAGAGGTAACAGGGGGGATCAGCCCCAGCATTTT | CASSLFSIRGNRGDQPQHF
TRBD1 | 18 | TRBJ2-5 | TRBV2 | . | TGTGCCAGCAGTGAAGCGCTTACAGGGGGCATCGTATGGGAGACCCAGTACTTC | CASSEALTGGIVWETQYF
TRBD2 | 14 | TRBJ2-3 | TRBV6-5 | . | TGTGCCAGCAGGGGACTAGGGGGAACGTATACGCAGTATTTT | CASRGLGGTYTQYF
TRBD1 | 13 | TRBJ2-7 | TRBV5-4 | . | TGTGCCAGCAGCTACGGACAGGAATACGAGCAGTACTTC | CASSYGQEYEQYF
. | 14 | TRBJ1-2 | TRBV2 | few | TGTGCCAGCAGCCCTTCCCGGGAGGTCGATGGCTACACCTTC | CASSPSREVDGYTF
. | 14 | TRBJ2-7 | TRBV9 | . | TGTGCCAGCAGCGCCCCGGGACAACCCTACGAGCAGTACTTC | CASSAPGQPYEQYF
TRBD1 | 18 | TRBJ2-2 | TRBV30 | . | TGTGCCTGGTCGTATCAAATGACAGGGTCCCCGTGGGCTAGGGAGCTGTTTTTT | CAWSYQMTGSPWARELFF
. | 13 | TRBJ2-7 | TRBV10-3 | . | TGTGCCACGAGCAGGGGAAGCTCCTACGAGCAGTACTTC | CATSRGSSYEQYF
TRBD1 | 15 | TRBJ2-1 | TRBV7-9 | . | TGTGCCAGCAGCTTTCTGGGACAGGGTAACAATGAGCAGTTCTTC | CASSFLGQGNNEQFF
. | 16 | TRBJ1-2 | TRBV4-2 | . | TGTGCCAGCAGCCAAGACCCCACGACCAGGGCGTGGGGCTACACCTTC | CASSQDPTTRAWGYTF
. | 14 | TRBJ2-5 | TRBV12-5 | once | TGTGCTAGTGCTCGCGGGGGCCCCGTAGAGACCCAGTACTTC | CASARGGPVETQYF
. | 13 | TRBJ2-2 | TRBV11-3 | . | TGTGCCAGCAGCTTAGGTAGCGCCGGGGAGCTGTTTTTT | CASSLGSAGELFF
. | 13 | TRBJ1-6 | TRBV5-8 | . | TGTGCCAGCAGCCTGGACAGCTATTCACCCCTCCACTTT | CASSLDSYSPLHF
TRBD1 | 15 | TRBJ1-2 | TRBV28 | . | TGTGCCAGCAGTCAGCTCGGACAGGGGGTTTCAGGCTACACCTTC | CASSQLGQGVSGYTF
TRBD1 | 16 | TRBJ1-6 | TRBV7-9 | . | TGTGCCAGCAGCTTGGGGACAGCCGTCTATAATTCACCCCTCCACTTT | CASSLGTAVYNSPLHF
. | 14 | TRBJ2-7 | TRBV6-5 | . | TGTGCCAGCAGTTACGAACCGGTTACCGTCGAGCAGTACTTC | CASSYEPVTVEQYF
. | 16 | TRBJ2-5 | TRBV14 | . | TGTGCCAGCAGCCATGTCGGCGGACTTATCGGGGAGACCCAGTACTTC | CASSHVGGLIGETQYF
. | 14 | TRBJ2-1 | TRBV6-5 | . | TGTGCCAGCAGGCCGCGGAGGCTCAACAATGAGCAGTTCTTC | CASRPRRLNNEQFF
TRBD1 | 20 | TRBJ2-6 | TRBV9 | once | TGTGCCAGCAGCGTAGACCCCAGGGGGACAGGTTCTTATGGGGCCAACGTCCTGACTTTC | CASSVDPRGTGSYGANVLTF
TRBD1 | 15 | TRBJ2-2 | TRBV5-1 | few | TGCGCCAGCAGCCCAACCGGGACAGTTAACGGGGAGCTGTTTTTT | CASSPTGTVNGELFF
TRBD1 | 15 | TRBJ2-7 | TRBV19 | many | TGTGCCAGTAGTGCCCGGACAGGGCTCTCCTACGAGCAGTACTTC | CASSARTGLSYEQYF
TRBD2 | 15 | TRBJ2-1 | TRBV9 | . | TGTGCCAGCACCCTTGGAAAGCGGGAGAGCGATGAGCAGTTCTTC | CASTLGKRESDEQFF
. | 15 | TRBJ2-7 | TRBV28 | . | TGTGCCAGCAGTCCGTGGAGCCAAAGCTCCTACGAGCAGTACTTC | CASSPWSQSSYEQYF
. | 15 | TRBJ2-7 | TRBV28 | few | TGTGCCAGCAGTTCCACCTCAAGGGGCCCCTACGAGCAGTACTTC | CASSSTSRGPYEQYF
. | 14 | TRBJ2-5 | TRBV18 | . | TGTGCCAGCTCACCACCAGGGCAGCGGGAGACCCAGTACTTC | CASSPPGQRETQYF
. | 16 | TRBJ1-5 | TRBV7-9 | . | TGTGCCAGCAGCCGGATGGGACACAATAGCAATCAGCCCCAGCATTTT | CASSRMGHNSNQPQHF
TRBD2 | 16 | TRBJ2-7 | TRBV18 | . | TGTGCCAGCTCGAACGACGCCGGGACTAGCGTCTACGAGCAGTACTTC | CASSNDAGTSVYEQYF
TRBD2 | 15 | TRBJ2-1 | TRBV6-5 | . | TGTGCCAGCCGAGGAGCGGGGCAGGTCTTTAATGAGCAGTTCTTC | CASRGAGQVFNEQFF
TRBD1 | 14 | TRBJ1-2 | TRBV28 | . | TGTGCCAGCAGTTTAGGGACAGGGGTCTATGGCTACACCTTC | CASSLGTGVYGYTF
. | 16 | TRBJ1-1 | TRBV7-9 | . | TGTGCCAGCAGCTTAGCGGGGCGACCTCCGAACACTGAAGCTTTCTTT | CASSLAGRPPNTEAFF
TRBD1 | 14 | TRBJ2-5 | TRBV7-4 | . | TGTGCCAGCAGCCGGACAGGGGGCTGGGAGACCCAGTACTTC | CASSRTGGWETQYF
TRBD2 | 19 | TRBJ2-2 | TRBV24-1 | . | TGTGCCACCAGTGATTTAGGGACTAGCGGGGCGAGTGTCACCGGGGAGCTGTTTTTT | CATSDLGTSGASVTGELFF
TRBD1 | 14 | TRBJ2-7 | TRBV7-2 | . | TGTGCCAGCAGCTTAGCCGGGACAGTCGACGAGCAGTACTTC | CASSLAGTVDEQYF
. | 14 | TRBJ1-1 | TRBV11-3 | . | TGTGCCAGCAGCTTAATAGGACAGAACACTGAAGCTTTCTTT | CASSLIGQNTEAFF
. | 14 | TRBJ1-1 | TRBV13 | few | TGTGCCAGCAGCTTAGTCGGGGGTAACACTGAAGCTTTCTTT | CASSLVGGNTEAFF
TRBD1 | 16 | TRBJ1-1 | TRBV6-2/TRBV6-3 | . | TGTGCCAGCAGTGCAACCGGGACAGGGGGCCGGACTGAAGCTTTCTTT | CASSATGTGGRTEAFF
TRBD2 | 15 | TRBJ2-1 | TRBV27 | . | TGTGCCAGCTCCCCGGCTAGCGGGACCTACAATGAGCAGTTCTTC | CASSPASGTYNEQFF